This entry lists 8 T cell receptor beta chains sequenced from one sample in a study of blood T cells in healthy people across ages (dated by TCRdb to between 2015 and 2016). The library was made by 5' RACE. Data came from an Illumina HiSeq 2500. A second about 7 to 12 cycle PCR used a sample-barcoded 5' primer and a J-beta primer mix. Starting from the raw public reads, TCRdb applied fastp trimming at Q25, assembled clones with MiXCR and retained in-frame beta chains. Merged by CDR3 protein, the rows form single entries marked with the most common genes and DNA. This sample comprises nearly 1 million distinct CDR3 sequences, about 53% of them detected only once. 20% to 25% of the sample belongs to the ten largest clones. Sequences were obtained from blood. These receptors all stem from an older woman in good health.

The chain links TRBV7-2 to TRBJ2-4; 8 bases line up with TRBD2. The J call may not be correct, given that the DNA end is closer to TRBJ2-7. This CDR3 is 15 amino acids long. CDR1 SGHTA and CDR2 FQGNSA come from the germline V gene. In DNA, the CDR3 is TGTGCCAGCAGCCACCCGAGCGGGAGTGTCGACGAGCAGTACTTC. Translating it yields CASSHPSGSVDEQYF.

The CDR3 nucleotides are TGCAGTGCCGATAGTTCAGGGGGCCGCAATCAGCCCCAGCATTTT. This gives the protein CSADSSGGRNQPQHF. The V gene is TRBV20-1, the J gene TRBJ1-5; 8 bases are a match to TRBD1. This CDR3 comprises 15 residues. With V trimmed by 6 bases and J by 2 bases, 9 bases remained unmatched. CDR1 is DFQATT, CDR2 SNEGSKA, per germline (reference sequence).

The chain joins TRBV12-3 or TRBV12-4 to TRBJ2-1; 8 nucleotides align to TRBD2. This CDR3 is built from 14 residues. V was pared by 8 bases and J by 1 base, with 4 bases of the junction left unmatched. The CDR3 sequence is CASRPGGSYNEQFF. The CDR3 DNA sequence: TGTGCCAGCCGCCCGGGGGGGTCCTACAATGAGCAGTTCTTC.

The V call is TRBV5-4, the J call TRBJ2-7; 9 positions agree with TRBD1. The germline V gene has CDR1 SGHNT and CDR2 YYREEE (reference sequence). The CDR3 loop spans 15 amino acids. Trimming at V came to 0 bases and at J to 3 bases, leaving 4 bases not matched to a gene. This chain's CDR3 is CASSLAGQGFYEQYF. The CDR3 coding sequence is TGTGCCAGCAGCTTGGCGGGACAGGGTTTCTACGAGCAGTACTTC.

This clonotype was detected a few times. The genes are TRBV11-2 and TRBJ2-5; 11 nucleotides align to TRBD2. The length of the CDR3 is 17 residues. The V gene end was trimmed by 5 bases and the J gene end by 1 base; junction bases not matched to a gene: 9. In germline, CDR1 is SGHAT, CDR2 FQNNGV. CDR3 coding DNA: TGTGCCAGCAGCCAATCACGACTAGCGGGGCCCCAAGAGACCCAGTACTTC. Translating gives CASSQSRLAGPQETQYF.

Comments on this clonotype: The junction departs from germline at one end; a sequencing error may be responsible. This sequence joins TRBV7-2 and TRBJ2-7, with D tentatively TRBD1 (5 bases). The CDR3 sequence is 12 residues long. The germline gives CDR1 SGHTA, CDR2 FQGNSA. The chain's CDR3 is CVSSLGVAEQYF. CDR3 sequence (DNA): TGTGTCAGCAGCTTAGGGGTAGCTGAGCAGTACTTC. Full variable domain (rest looked up from reference TRBV7-2 and TRBJ2-7): GAGVSQSPSNKVTEKGKDVELRCDPISGHTALYWYRQSLGQGLEFLIYFQGNSAPDKSGLPSDRFSAERTGGSVSTLTIQRTQQEDSAVYLCVSSLGVAEQYFGPGTRLTVT.

This clonotype has only one observation. The J gene is TRBJ1-5, the V gene TRBV27, with D maybe TRBD1 (5 bases). Germline V CDR1 and CDR2: MNHEY, SMNVEV (reference sequence). The CDR3 runs to 17 residues. V was pared by 5 bases and J by 5 bases, with 22 bases between. The CDR3, as DNA: TGTGCCAGCAGTCAATGGGCGGATGTGGGGCTGCATCAGCCCCAGCATTTT. Translated: CASSQWADVGLHQPQHF.

The chain joins TRBV4-1 to TRBJ2-7; 8 nucleotides match TRBD2. V lost 1 base to trimming and J lost 5 bases; unmatched junction nucleotides: 7. The germline V gene encodes CDR1 MGHRA and CDR2 YSYEKL. The CDR3 has 15 amino acids. The CDR3 DNA is TGCGCCAGCAGCCAAGTTCGGGAGGGCCGCAACGAGCAGTACTTC. Translating it yields CASSQVREGRNEQYF.